What follows are 3 T cell receptor beta chains derived from one specimen sequenced in a study of blood T cell repertoires in COVID-19. TCRdb's table, derived via immunoSEQ multiplex PCR, lists solely in-frame clones and lacks some. The table lists 100,000 to 150,000 clones, about 90% of them singletons. Sequenced: peripheral blood. These receptors all come from a man aged 45-65 years with active COVID-19.

The V gene is TRBV12-3 or TRBV12-4, the J gene TRBJ2-5, with D perhaps TRBD1 (6 bases). This CDR3 has 12 amino acids. V gave up 10 bases and J gave up 3 bases, with 12 bases separating them. The CDR3, as DNA: TGTGCCACAGCAGGGGACGAAGAGACCCAGTACTTC. This encodes CATAGDEETQYF.

The rearrangement links TRBV6-2 or TRBV6-3 to TRBJ1-5; maybe TRBD1 (6 bases). The CDR3 extends over 15 amino acids. The germline V and J ends were trimmed by 0 bases and 4 bases, with 10 bases remaining between them. Germline loops: CDR1 MNHEY, CDR2 SVGEGT. The DNA for the CDR3 is TGTGCCAGCAGTTACTCTACGAGGGGGAATCAGCCCCAGCATTTT. It yields the protein CASSYSTRGNQPQHF.

The rearrangement uses TRBV6-5 and TRBJ1-6; TRBD1 matches at 10 bases. The junction had 1 base not matched to a gene; V was cut back by 2 bases and J by 6 bases. The CDR3 covers 15 residues. Germline V gene data show CDR1 as MNHEY and CDR2 as SVGAGI. CDR3 DNA: TGTGCCAGCAGTTACCGGGACAGGGGTAATTCACCCCTCCACTTT. Translated: CASSYRDRGNSPLHF.